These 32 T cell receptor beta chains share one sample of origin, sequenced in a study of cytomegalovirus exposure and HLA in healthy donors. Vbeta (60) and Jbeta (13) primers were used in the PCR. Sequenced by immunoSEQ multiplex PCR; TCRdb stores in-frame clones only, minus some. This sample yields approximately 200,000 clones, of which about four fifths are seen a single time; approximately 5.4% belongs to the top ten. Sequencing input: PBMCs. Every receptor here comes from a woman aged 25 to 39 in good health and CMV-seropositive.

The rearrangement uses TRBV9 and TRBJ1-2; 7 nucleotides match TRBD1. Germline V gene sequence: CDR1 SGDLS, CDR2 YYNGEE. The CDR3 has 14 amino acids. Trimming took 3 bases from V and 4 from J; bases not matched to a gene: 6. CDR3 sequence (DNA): TGTGCCAGCAGCGGGGACAGTGTATTCTATGGCTACACCTTC. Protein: CASSGDSVFYGYTF.

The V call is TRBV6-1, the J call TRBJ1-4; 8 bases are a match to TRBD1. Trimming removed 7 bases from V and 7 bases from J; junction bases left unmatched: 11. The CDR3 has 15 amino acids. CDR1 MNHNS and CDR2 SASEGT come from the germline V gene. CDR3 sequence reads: CASTELQGASEKLFF. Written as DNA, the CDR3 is TGTGCCAGCACCGAACTCCAGGGGGCGAGTGAAAAACTGTTTTTT.

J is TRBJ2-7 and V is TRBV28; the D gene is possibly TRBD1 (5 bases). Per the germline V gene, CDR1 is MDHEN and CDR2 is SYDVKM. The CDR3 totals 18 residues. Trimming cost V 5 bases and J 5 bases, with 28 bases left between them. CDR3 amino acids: CASSLYGARRLPLNEQYF. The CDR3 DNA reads TGTGCCAGCAGTCTTTATGGGGCCCGGCGACTTCCCCTTAACGAGCAGTACTTC.

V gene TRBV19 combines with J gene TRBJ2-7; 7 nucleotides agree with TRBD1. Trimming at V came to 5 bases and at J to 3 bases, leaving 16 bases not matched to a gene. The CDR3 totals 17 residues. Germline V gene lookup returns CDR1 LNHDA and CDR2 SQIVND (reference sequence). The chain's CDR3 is CASSQNGPGQINYEQYF. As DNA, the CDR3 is TGTGCCAGTAGTCAGAACGGACCGGGACAGATAAACTACGAGCAGTACTTC. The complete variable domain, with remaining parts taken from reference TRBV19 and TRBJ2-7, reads DGGITQSPKYLFRKEGQNVTLSCEQNLNHDAMYWYRQDPGQGLRLIYYSQIVNDFQKGDIAEGYSVSREKKESFPLTVTSAQKNPTAFYLCASSQNGPGQINYEQYFGPGTRLTVT.

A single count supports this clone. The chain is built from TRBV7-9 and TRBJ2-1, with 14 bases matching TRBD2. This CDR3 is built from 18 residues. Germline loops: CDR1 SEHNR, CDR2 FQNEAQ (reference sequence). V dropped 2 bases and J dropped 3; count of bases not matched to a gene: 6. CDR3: CASSLPTSGREVYNEQFF. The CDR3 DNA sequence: TGTGCCAGCAGCTTACCGACTAGCGGGAGGGAAGTCTACAATGAGCAGTTCTTC.

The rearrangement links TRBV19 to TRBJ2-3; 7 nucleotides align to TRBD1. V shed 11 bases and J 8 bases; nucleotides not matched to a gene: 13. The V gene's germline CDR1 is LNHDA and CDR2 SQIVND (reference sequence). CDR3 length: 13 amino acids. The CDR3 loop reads CASRGQGVGTQYF. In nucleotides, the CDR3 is TGTGCCTCCCGTGGGCAGGGGGTGGGTACGCAGTATTTT.

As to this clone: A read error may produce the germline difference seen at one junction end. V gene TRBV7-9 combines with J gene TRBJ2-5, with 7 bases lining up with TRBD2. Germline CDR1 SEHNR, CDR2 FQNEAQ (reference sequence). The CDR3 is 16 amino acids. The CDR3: CASSLNVGGRQEIQYF. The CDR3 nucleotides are TGTGCCAGCAGCTTAAACGTCGGGGGGAGACAAGAGATCCAGTACTTC.

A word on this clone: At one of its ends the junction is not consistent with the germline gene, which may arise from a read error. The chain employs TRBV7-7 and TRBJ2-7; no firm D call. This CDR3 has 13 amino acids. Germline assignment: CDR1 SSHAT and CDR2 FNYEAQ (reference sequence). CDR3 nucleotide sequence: TGTGCTAGCAGCTTAGGCAGGAACTACGAGCAGTACTTC. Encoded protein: CASSLGRNYEQYF.

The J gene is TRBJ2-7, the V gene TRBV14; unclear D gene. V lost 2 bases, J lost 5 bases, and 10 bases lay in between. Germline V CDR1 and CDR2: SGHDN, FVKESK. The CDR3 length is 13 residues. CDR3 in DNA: TGTGCCAGCAGCCAAATCGGCGGAGACGAGCAGTACTTC. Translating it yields CASSQIGGDEQYF.

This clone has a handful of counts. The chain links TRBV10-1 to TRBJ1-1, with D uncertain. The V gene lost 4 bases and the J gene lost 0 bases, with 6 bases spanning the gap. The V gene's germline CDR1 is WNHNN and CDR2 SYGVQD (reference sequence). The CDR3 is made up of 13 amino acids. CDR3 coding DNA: TGCGCCAGCAGTGGTGCGATGAACACTGAAGCTTTCTTT. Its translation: CASSGAMNTEAFF.

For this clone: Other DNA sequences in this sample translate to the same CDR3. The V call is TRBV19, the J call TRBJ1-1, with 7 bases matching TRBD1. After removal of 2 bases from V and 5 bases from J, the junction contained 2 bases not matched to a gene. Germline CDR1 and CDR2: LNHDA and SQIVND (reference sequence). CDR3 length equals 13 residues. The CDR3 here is CASSIIRGTEAFF. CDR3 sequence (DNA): TGTGCCAGTAGTATAATCAGGGGGACTGAAGCTTTCTTT.

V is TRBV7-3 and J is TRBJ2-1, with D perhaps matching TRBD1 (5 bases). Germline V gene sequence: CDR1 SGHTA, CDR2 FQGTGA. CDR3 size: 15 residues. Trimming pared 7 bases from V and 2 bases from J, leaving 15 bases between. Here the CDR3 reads CASTLGAGPYNEQFF. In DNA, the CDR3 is TGTGCCAGCACCCTAGGCGCAGGGCCCTACAATGAGCAGTTCTTC.

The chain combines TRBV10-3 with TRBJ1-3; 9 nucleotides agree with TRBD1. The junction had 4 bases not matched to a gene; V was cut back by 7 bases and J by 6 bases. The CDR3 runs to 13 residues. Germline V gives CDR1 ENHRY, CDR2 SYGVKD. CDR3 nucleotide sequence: TGTGCCATCAAACAGGGGGCATCAAACACCATATATTTT. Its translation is CAIKQGASNTIYF.

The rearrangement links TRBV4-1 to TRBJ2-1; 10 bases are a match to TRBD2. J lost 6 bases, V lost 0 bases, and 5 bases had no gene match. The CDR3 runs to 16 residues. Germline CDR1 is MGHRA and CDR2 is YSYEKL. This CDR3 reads CASSQEGGLAFNEQFF. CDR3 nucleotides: TGCGCCAGCAGCCAAGAAGGGGGACTAGCGTTCAATGAGCAGTTCTTC.

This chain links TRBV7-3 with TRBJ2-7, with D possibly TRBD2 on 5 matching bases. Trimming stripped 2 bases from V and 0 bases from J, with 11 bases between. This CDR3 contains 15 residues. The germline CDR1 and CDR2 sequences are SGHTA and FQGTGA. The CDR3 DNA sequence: TGTGCCAGCAGCTTATATGTCGGGAACTCCTACGAGCAGTACTTC. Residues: CASSLYVGNSYEQYF. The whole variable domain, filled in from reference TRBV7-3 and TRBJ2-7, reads GAGVSQTPSNKVTEKGKYVELRCDPISGHTALYWYRQSLGQGPEFLIYFQGTGAADDSGLPNDRFFAVRPEGSVSTLKIQRTERGDSAVYLCASSLYVGNSYEQYFGPGTRLTVT.

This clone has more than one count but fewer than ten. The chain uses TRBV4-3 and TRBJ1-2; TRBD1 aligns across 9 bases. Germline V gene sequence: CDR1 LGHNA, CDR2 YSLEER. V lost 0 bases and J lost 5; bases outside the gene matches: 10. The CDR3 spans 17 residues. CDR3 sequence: CASSQEPGQGGRYGYTF. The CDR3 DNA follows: TGCGCCAGCAGCCAAGAACCGGGACAGGGTGGGAGATATGGCTACACCTTC.

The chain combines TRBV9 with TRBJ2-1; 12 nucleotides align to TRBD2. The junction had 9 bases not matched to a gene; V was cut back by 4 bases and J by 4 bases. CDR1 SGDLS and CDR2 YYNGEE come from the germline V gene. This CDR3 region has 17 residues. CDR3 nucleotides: TGTGCCAGCAGCCCTAATAGACTAGCGGGGGTATACAATGAGCAGTTCTTC. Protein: CASSPNRLAGVYNEQFF.

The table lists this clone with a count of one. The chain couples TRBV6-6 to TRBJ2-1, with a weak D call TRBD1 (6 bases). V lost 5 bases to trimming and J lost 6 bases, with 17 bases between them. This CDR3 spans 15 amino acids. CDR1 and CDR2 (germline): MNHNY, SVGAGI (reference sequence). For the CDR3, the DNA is TGTGCCAGCAGTCGCAGGGGTCATCGGGGCAATGAGCAGTTCTTC. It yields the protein CASSRRGHRGNEQFF.

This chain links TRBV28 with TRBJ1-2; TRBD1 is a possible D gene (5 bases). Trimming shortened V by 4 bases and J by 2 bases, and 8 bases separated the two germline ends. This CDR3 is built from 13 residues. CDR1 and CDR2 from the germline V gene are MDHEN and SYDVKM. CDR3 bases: TGTGCCAGCAGTTCCGCAGGGAACTATGGCTACACCTTC. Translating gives CASSSAGNYGYTF.

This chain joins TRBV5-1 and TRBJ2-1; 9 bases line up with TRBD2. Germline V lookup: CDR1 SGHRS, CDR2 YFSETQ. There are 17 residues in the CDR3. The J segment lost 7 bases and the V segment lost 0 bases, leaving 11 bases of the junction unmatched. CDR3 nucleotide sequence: TGCGCCAGCAGCTTGGGGCTCCTTGGCGGGGGGGCTAATGAGCAGTTCTTC. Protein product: CASSLGLLGGGANEQFF.

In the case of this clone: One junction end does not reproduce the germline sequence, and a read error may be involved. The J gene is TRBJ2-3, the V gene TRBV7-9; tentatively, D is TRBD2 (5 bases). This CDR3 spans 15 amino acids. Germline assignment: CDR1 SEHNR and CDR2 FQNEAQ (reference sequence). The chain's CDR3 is CSSSLRGVEHDTQYF. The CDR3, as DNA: TGTTCCAGCAGCCTTCGGGGTGTAGAACATGATACGCAGTATTTT.

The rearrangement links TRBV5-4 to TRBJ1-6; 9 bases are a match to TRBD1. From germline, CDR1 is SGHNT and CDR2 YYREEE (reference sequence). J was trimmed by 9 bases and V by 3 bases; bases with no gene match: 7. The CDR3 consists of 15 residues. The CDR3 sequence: CASSSGQGFLSPLHF. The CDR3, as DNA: TGTGCCAGCAGCTCTGGACAGGGGTTTCTTTCACCCCTCCACTTT.

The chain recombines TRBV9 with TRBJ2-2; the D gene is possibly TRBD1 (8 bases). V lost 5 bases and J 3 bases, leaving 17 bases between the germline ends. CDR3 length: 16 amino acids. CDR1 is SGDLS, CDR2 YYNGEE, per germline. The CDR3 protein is CASRSTGGGDTGELFF. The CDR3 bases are TGTGCCAGCAGATCTACAGGGGGGGGTGACACCGGGGAGCTGTTTTTT.

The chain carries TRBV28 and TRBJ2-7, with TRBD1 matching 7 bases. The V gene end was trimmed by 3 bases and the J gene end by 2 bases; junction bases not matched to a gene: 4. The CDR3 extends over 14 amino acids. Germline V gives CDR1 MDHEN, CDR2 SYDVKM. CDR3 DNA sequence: TGTGCCAGCAGTTTTCGGGACAGAACCTACGAGCAGTACTTC. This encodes CASSFRDRTYEQYF. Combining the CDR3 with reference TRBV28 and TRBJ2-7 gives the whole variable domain DVKVTQSSRYLVKRTGEKVFLECVQDMDHENMFWYRQDPGLGLRLIYFSYDVKMKEKGDIPEGYSVSREKKERFSLILESASTNQTSMYLCASSFRDRTYEQYFGPGTRLTVT.

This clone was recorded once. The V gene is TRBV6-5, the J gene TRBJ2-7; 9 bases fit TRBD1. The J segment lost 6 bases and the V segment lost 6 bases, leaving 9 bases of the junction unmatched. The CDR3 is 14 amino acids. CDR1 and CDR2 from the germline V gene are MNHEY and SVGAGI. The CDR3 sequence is CASSLGTGSGEQYF. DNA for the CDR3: TGTGCCAGCAGCCTCGGGACAGGGAGCGGCGAGCAGTACTTC.

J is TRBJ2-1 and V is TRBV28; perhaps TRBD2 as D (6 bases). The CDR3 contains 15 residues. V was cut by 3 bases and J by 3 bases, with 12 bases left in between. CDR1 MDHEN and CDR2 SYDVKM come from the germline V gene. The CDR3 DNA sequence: TGTGCCAGCAGTTTCCGACTAGAAATCTACAATGAGCAGTTCTTC. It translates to CASSFRLEIYNEQFF.

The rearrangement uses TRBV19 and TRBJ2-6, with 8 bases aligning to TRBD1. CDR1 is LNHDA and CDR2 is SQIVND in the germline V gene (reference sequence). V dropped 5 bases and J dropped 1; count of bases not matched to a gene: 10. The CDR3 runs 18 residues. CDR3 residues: CASSPRGLSLSGANVLTF. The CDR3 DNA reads TGTGCCAGTAGTCCCAGGGGGCTAAGCCTATCTGGGGCCAACGTCCTGACTTTC.

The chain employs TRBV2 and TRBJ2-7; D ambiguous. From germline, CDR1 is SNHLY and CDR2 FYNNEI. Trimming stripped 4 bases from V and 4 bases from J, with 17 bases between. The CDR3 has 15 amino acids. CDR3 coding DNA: TGTGCCAGCAGTGGGGTTTTTGACACTCTGTACGAGCAGTACTTC. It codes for CASSGVFDTLYEQYF.

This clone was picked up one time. CDR3 nucleotides: TGCAGCGTTGGGGAGGTAGGGCAAGGGAGCTACAATGAGCAGTTCTTC. This encodes CSVGEVGQGSYNEQFF. This sequence joins TRBV29-1 and TRBJ2-1, with a tentative D call TRBD2 (6 bases). The CDR3 length is 16 residues. V gave up 4 bases and J gave up 3 bases, with 19 bases separating them. CDR1 SQVTM and CDR2 ANQGSEA come from the germline V gene.

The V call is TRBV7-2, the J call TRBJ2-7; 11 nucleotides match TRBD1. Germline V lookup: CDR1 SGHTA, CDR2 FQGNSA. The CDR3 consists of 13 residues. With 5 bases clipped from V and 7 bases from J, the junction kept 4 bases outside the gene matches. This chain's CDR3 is CASSRRDRGEQYF. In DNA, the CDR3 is TGTGCCAGCAGCCGCCGGGACAGGGGGGAGCAGTACTTC.

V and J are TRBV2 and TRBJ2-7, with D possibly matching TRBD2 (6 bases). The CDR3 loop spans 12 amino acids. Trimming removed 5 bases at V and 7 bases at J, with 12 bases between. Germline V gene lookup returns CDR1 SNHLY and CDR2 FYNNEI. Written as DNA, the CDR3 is TGTGCCAGCAGTCGGGACTCCTGGGAGCAGTACTTC. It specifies CASSRDSWEQYF. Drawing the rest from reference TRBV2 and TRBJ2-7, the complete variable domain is EPEVTQTPSHQVTQMGQEVILRCVPISNHLYFYWYRQILGQKVEFLVSFYNNEISEKSEIFDDQFSVERPDGSNFTLKIRSTKLEDSAMYFCASSRDSWEQYFGPGTRLTVT.

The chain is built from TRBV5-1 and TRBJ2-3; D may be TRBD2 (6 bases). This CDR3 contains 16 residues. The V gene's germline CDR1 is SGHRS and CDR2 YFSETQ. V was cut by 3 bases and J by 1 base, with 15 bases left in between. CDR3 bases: TGCGCCAGCAGCTCCCTCATGCGGGGACGCACAGATACGCAGTATTTT. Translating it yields CASSSLMRGRTDTQYF.